This T cell receptor beta chain was recovered during a study of cytomegalovirus exposure and HLA in healthy donors. Study observations and caveats: Listed as cytomegalovirus-associated were 150 to 200 TCR beta chains. It was shown in a later analysis that HLA-associated TCR beta chains were more clonally expanded than other, equally common chains.

In the case of this clone: What it binds is not known.

The PCR ran on 60 Vbeta and 13 Jbeta primers. The repertoire was sequenced with immunoSEQ multiplex PCR; TCRdb's copy has only in-frame clones and lacks some. The sample has about 90,000 clones; roughly 79% are singletons. The sequenced material came from PBMCs. This sequence was found in a man aged 30 to 45 in good health and CMV-seronegative.

The CDR3 DNA is TGTGCCAGCAGCCCAGCGGGGAGCACCGGGGAGCTGTTTTTT. Residues: CASSPAGSTGELFF. V is TRBV6-1 and J is TRBJ2-2; 7 bases are a match to TRBD2. Germline V gene data show CDR1 as MNHNS and CDR2 as SASEGT. V lost 6 bases and J lost 4; bases outside the gene matches: 5. The CDR3 sequence is 14 residues long.